One T cell receptor (beta chain) is described in this entry. Researchers reported that TCR beta cDNA libraries carried unique molecular identifiers. T cells numbering 1 to 10 million yielded 500,000 or so cDNA molecules. MiXCR, run by TCRdb on the PCR reads, gives a single entry per CDR3 protein. The sample shows approximately 360,000 distinct CDR3 sequences, about a third of them seen only once. These data originate in a study of post-analysis software for immune sequencing data. The sequence was collected from a girl aged 10-17 years with multiple sclerosis. Sequenced input: blood.

Written as DNA, the CDR3 is TGTGCCAGCAGTGAAGGGGGTTCCACCTACGAGCAGTACTTC. Its translation is CASSEGGSTYEQYF. This chain connects TRBV6-1 to TRBJ2-5; D not resolved. TRBJ2-7 matches the DNA end more closely, so the J call is doubtful. The CDR3 is made up of 14 amino acids. The germline gives CDR1 MNHNS, CDR2 SASEGT.